This TCR beta chain comes out of a study of T cells in localized non-small cell lung cancer (dated by TCRdb to about 2020). With regard to the full study: T cell repertoires of 200 to 250 early-stage NSCLC patients were analyzed, with tumors being compared against uninvolved tumor-adjacent lungs. The cohort consisted of approximately 220 treatment-naive NSCLC patients whose localized lung tumors had been resected. Of the NSCLC patients, roughly 130 were male and around 99 were female, and the mean age was about 69 years. Study-level results and caveats: Of the top 100 tumor clones, a median of roughly 56 were detected in paired uninvolved adjacent lung; over 25 were also among that lung's top 100. Uninvolved tumor-adjacent lung showed the highest T cell clonality, higher than tumor, which suggests more focused antigenic responses in the adjacent lung. Higher T cell density in blood was associated with longer overall survival, whereas higher clonality in adjacent lung was associated with shorter survival. Because the study design was exploratory, TCR variables were selected using unadjusted p-values without false-discovery rate correction. Multi-region tumor sequencing was not performed, so intratumor heterogeneity could not be excluded.

The CDR3 numbers 13 residues from cysteine through phenylalanine. The sequence is cut down to CDR3 DNA, 39 bases in frame from base 1. V loses 11 bases, J loses 2 bases, and the germline ends lie 16 bases apart. Looking up the germline V gene yields CDR1 MNHNS and CDR2 SASEGT. The immunoSEQ Assay was used to sequence TCR beta CDR3 regions from DNA. The paper's data handling went like this. T cell density was computed as TCR beta template counts normalized to usable DNA estimated by amplifying housekeeping genes. The preseqR package was used to estimate richness by extrapolating to 400,000 templates for PBMC samples and to 120,000 templates for tissue samples. Clonality was calculated as one minus Pielou's evenness. Differential abundance testing on productive amino-acid clonotypes, with a minimum total count of 5 and an alpha of 0.1, was used to identify tissue-enriched TCRs. The Jaccard Index and the Morisita Overlap Index were used to measure how much the repertoires overlapped between compartments. TCR beta CDR3s were clustered by GLIPH together with public tetramer-defined viral CDR3s, and at least three viral sequences plus V-gene enrichment were required for viral motifs. TCRdb obtained this table from immuneACCESS and retained in-frame rearrangements with V and J assigned. These tables miss some clones; where compared with another copy, unresolved V genes account for less than half of the shortfall, and the remainder is unexplained. D and trimming were read from the DNA, whereas the V and J calls and clone size are those reported in that table. For this sample there are approximately 40,000 clones; more than 75% appear just once. Approximately 3.6% of the sample is taken by the ten largest.

This clone was recorded only once. What this receptor recognizes is not known. The sample holds no much larger clone one base away, and base qualities are not on file. At diagnosis, tumor, uninvolved tumor-adjacent lung and peripheral blood were collected and then preserved as a mix of FFPE and fresh-frozen material. For TCR repertoire profiling, blood samples were analyzed in the form of peripheral blood mononuclear cells. The chain couples TRBV6-1 to TRBJ2-7; too little of a D gene remains to name it. The receptor was isolated from a man aged 18 to 49 with stage I lung adenocarcinoma. The sequenced sample was peripheral blood, obtained before any cancer treatment. The CDR3 sequence is CASLSMGTYEQYF. The DNA sequence is as follows: TGTGCCTCTCTCTCTATGGGGACCTACGAGCAGTACTTC.